The 12 T cell receptor beta chains given below trace back to one sample, sequenced in a study of OX40 agonist ivuxolimab in advanced cancers. The table came from immunoSEQ multiplex PCR; TCRdb's copy has only in-frame clones and leaves some out. The sample shows some 48,000 clones, 80% to 95% of them seen only once. The sequencing used CD4+ or CD8+ T cells sorted from blood, collected in a trial of the OX40 agonist ivuxolimab. These receptor sequences come from an adult with an advanced solid tumor such as melanoma, head and neck, liver or kidney cancer.

The V gene is TRBV5-4, the J gene TRBJ2-7; the D is unclear. This CDR3 is 13 amino acids long. Germline CDR1 reads SGHNT; CDR2 reads YYREEE (reference sequence). Trimming stripped 0 bases from V and 1 base from J, with 5 bases between. The CDR3 loop reads CASSLANSYEQYF. For the CDR3, the DNA is TGTGCCAGCAGCTTGGCTAATTCCTACGAGCAGTACTTC. The whole variable domain, remainder taken from reference TRBV5-4 and TRBJ2-7, is ETGVTQSPTHLIKTRGQQVTLRCSSQSGHNTVSWYQQALGQGPQFIFQYYREEENGRGNFPPRFSGLQFPNYSSELNVNALELDDSALYLCASSLANSYEQYFGPGTRLTVT.

The CDR3 spells CASSRGVEQFF. The CDR3 DNA is TGCGCCAGCAGTAGGGGGGTTGAGCAGTTCTTC. The rearrangement joins TRBV5-1 to TRBJ2-1, with D perhaps matching TRBD1 or TRBD2 (6 bases each). There are 11 residues in the CDR3. The germline CDR1 and CDR2 sequences are SGHRS and YFSETQ. V was cut by 5 bases and J by 9 bases, with 9 bases left in between.

In this sample, this clone turned up once. The rearrangement uses TRBV7-9 and TRBJ1-2; no firm D call. V lost 0 bases, J lost 4 bases, and 9 bases lay in between. CDR1 is SEHNR, CDR2 FQNEAQ, per germline (reference sequence). This CDR3 has 14 amino acids. CDR3 bases: TGTGCCAGCAGCTTAGCGCCCGAGGGCTATGGCTACACCTTC. It specifies CASSLAPEGYGYTF. Based on the CDR3 plus reference TRBV7-9 and TRBJ1-2, the full variable domain is DTGVSQNPRHKITKRGQNVTFRCDPISEHNRLYWYRQTLGQGPEFLTYFQNEAQLEKSRLLSDRFSAERPKGSFSTLEIQRTEQGDSAMYLCASSLAPEGYGYTFGSGTRLTVV.

This chain joins TRBV11-2 and TRBJ2-7; 10 nucleotides line up with TRBD1. Germline values: CDR1 SGHAT, CDR2 FQNNGV. This CDR3 is 15 amino acids long. After removal of 3 bases from V and 6 bases from J, the junction contained 8 bases not matched to a gene. CDR3 nucleotides: TGTGCCAGCAGCTTGCTCGGGACAGGGGAAGGCGAGCAGTACTTC. Its translation: CASSLLGTGEGEQYF. Variable domain in full (rest from reference TRBV11-2 and TRBJ2-7): EAGVAQSPRYKIIEKRQSVAFWCNPISGHATLYWYQQILGQGPKLLIQFQNNGVVDDSQLPKDRFSAERLKGVDSTLKIQPAKLEDSAVYLCASSLLGTGEGEQYFGPGTRLTVT.

The chain recombines TRBV5-1 with TRBJ1-1, with 7 nucleotides matching TRBD1. The CDR3 is 19 residues long. The V gene end was trimmed by 0 bases and the J gene end by 3 bases; junction bases not matched to a gene: 17. Germline assignment: CDR1 SGHRS and CDR2 YFSETQ. CDR3: CASSLGFDREIVSDTEAFF. In DNA form, the CDR3 reads TGCGCCAGCAGCTTGGGGTTTGACAGGGAAATCGTCTCGGACACTGAAGCTTTCTTT.

This chain connects TRBV6-4 to TRBJ2-1, with a weak D call TRBD1 (6 bases). The CDR3 has 16 amino acids. Trimming left V 0 bases short and J 4 bases short, with 13 bases between. Germline CDR1 reads MRHNA; CDR2 reads SNTAGT. CDR3 protein: CASSDSAGGGYNEQFF. The CDR3 DNA sequence: TGTGCCAGCAGTGACTCCGCTGGGGGCGGTTACAATGAGCAGTTCTTC.

The chain couples TRBV6-5 to TRBJ1-1; D remains ambiguous. V was pared by 0 bases and J by 7 bases, with 9 bases between. This CDR3 has 13 amino acids. Germline V gene lookup returns CDR1 MNHEY and CDR2 SVGAGI. The CDR3 here is CASSYSTGNEAFF. As DNA, the CDR3 is TGTGCCAGCAGTTACTCGACGGGGAATGAAGCTTTCTTT.

The chain is built from TRBV5-5 and TRBJ1-2; 7 bases match TRBD1. With 4 bases clipped from V and 6 bases from J, the junction kept 18 bases outside the gene matches. The CDR3 spans 17 residues. CDR1 SGHKS and CDR2 YYEKEE come from the germline V gene (reference sequence). The CDR3 loop is CASSLRDSPLGGNGYTF. The CDR3 DNA reads TGTGCCAGCAGCCTCCGGGACAGCCCGTTAGGCGGTAATGGCTACACCTTC.

The CDR3 DNA reads as TGTGCCAGCAGCTTTGTCCCTAGCGGGGGGGAACTGGGCGCAGATACGCAGTATTTT. Protein: CASSFVPSGGELGADTQYF. This chain links TRBV12-1 with TRBJ2-3; the DNA was not used to check the table's D call, TRBD2. TRBV12-1 corresponds to a pseudogene. There are 19 residues in the CDR3.

The chain employs TRBV2 and TRBJ1-6; D possibly corresponds to TRBD1 (5 bases). From germline, CDR1 is SNHLY and CDR2 FYNNEI. Trimming stripped 4 bases from V and 4 bases from J, with 17 bases between. CDR3 length: 17 residues. The CDR3 DNA follows: TGTGCCAGCAGTGTGGGTGGCAGGGTGATTTATAATTCACCCCTCCACTTT. This codes for CASSVGGRVIYNSPLHF. Drawing the rest from reference TRBV2 and TRBJ1-6, the complete variable domain is EPEVTQTPSHQVTQMGQEVILRCVPISNHLYFYWYRQILGQKVEFLVSFYNNEISEKSEIFDDQFSVERPDGSNFTLKIRSTKLEDSAMYFCASSVGGRVIYNSPLHFGNGTRLTVT.

V usage is TRBV13 and J usage is TRBJ2-5; 11 bases agree with TRBD2. Germline V gene data show CDR1 as PRHDT and CDR2 as FYEKMQ (reference sequence). J was trimmed by 7 bases and V by 0 bases; bases with no gene match: 7. The CDR3 contains 16 residues. CDR3 residues: CASSLGGGTSGGTQYF. CDR3 coding DNA: TGTGCCAGCAGCTTAGGGGGTGGGACTAGCGGAGGGACCCAGTACTTC.

The chain links TRBV5-8 to TRBJ1-6, with D maybe TRBD1 (6 bases). V was pared by 3 bases and J by 4 bases, with 17 bases between. The CDR3 has 17 amino acids. The germline V gene has CDR1 SGHTS and CDR2 YDEGEE. The CDR3 reads CASSSSTGFSYNSPLHF. The CDR3 bases are TGTGCCAGCAGCTCTTCGACAGGTTTTTCTTATAATTCACCCCTCCACTTT.